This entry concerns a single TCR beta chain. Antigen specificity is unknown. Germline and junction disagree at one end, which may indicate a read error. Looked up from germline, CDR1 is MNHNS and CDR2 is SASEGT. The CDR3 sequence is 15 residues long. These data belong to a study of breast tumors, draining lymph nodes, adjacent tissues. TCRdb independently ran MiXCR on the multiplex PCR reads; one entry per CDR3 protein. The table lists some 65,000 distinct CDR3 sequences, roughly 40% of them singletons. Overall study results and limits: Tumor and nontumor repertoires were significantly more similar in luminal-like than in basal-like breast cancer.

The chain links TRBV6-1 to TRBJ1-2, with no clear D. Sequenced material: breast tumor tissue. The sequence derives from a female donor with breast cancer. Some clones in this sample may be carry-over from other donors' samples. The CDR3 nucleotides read TGTGTCAGCAGTCACCCGGCTTTGGGTAACGATGGCTACGCCTTC. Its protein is CVSSHPALGNDGYAF.